This entry is about one T cell receptor (beta chain). Its antigen is as yet unknown. This entry is derived from a study of cytomegalovirus exposure and HLA in healthy donors. Broader study findings: Presence/absence analysis assumed near-uniform sequencing depth across donors. Indistinguishability led to the exclusion of some V segments, TRBV6-2 and TRBV6-3 included. Later analysis identified 15,000 to 20,000 TCR beta sequences associated with HLA alleles, using a false discovery rate threshold of 0.05. Most TCRs appeared rarely, but some public TCRs recurred in many donors.

60 Vbeta and 13 Jbeta primers were used in PCR. Produced via immunoSEQ multiplex PCR; TCRdb's table is partial and in-frame only. The table has roughly 180,000 clones, roughly 75% seen once. Trimming pared 4 bases from V and 5 bases from J, leaving 5 bases between. CDR1 is SNHLY and CDR2 is FYNNEI in the germline V gene. CDR3 size: 12 residues. This receptor was identified in a female donor in good health and CMV-seronegative. This chain joins TRBV2 and TRBJ1-4; D gene ambiguous. The sample was PBMCs. The CDR3 bases are TGTGCCAGCAGTGGCGGGAATGAAAAACTGTTTTTT. Translating it yields CASSGGNEKLFF.